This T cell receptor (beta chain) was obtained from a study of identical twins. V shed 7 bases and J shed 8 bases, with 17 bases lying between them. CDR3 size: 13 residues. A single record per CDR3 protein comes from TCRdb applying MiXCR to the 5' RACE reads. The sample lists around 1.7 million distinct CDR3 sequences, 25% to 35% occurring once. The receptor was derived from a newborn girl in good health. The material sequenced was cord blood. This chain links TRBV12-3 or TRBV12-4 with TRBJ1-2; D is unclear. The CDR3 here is CASTALKGKGYTF. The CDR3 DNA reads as TGTGCCAGCACCGCCTTAAAGGGAAAAGGCTACACCTTC.